This paragraph covers one T cell receptor (beta chain) sequence. The sample belongs to a study of shared clonotypes between healthy human individuals. The CDR3 totals 15 residues. With 1 base removed from V and 7 bases from J, the gap between germline ends came to 17 bases. In germline, CDR1 is SGHAT, CDR2 FQNNGV. Each subset's genomic DNA was shared equally among a number of immunoSEQ plates. Sequencing was performed with immunoSEQ multiplex PCR; in TCRdb, only in-frame clones are kept and a portion is missing. The sample yields around 2.5 million clones, 93% seen once. The specimen sequenced was naive CD4+ T cells from PBMCs. Subset: CD45RA+ positively selected. The chain carries TRBV11-2 and TRBJ2-7; D ambiguous. This clonotype was obtained from a young man in good health. Some clones in this sample may be carry-over from other donors' samples. CDR3 sequence reads: CASSLASAYAVEQYF. The CDR3 DNA sequence: TGTGCCAGCAGCTTAGCGTCAGCCTACGCGGTTGAGCAGTACTTC.